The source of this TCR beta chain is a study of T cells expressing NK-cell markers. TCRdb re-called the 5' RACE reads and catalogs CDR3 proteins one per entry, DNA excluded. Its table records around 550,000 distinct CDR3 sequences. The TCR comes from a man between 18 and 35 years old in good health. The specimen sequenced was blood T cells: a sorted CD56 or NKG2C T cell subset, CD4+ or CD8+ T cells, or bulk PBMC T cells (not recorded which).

CDR3: CASSLRVRAGATNEKLFF. The J gene is TRBJ1-4, the V gene TRBV27; TCRdb calls TRBD1, which cannot be checked without DNA. The germline gives CDR1 MNHEY, CDR2 SMNVEV (reference sequence). The CDR3 loop spans 18 amino acids.